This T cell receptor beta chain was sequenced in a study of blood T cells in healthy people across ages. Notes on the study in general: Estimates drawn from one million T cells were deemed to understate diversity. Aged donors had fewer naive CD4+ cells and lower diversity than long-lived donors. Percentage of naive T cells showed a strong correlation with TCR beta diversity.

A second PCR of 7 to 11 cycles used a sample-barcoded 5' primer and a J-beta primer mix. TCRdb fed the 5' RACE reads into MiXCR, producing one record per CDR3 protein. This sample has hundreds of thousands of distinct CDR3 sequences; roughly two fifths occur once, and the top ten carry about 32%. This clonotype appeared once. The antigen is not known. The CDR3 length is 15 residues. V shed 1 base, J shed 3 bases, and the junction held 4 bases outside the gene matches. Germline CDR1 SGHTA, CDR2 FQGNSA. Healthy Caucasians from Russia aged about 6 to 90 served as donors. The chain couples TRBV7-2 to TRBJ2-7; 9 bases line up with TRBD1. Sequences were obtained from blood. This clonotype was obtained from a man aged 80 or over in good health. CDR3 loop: CASSLVKDRGYEQYF. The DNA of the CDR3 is TGTGCCAGCAGCTTAGTAAAGGACAGGGGCTACGAGCAGTACTTC.